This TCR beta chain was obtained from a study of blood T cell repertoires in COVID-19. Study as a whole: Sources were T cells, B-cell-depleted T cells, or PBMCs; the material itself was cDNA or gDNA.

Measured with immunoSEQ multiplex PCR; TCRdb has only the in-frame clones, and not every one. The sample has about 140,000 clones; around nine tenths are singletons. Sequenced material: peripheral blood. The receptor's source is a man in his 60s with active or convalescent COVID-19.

CDR3 DNA: TGCAGCGGACAGGGGGTGAACACTGAAGCTTTCTTT. It yields the protein CSGQGVNTEAFF. The V gene is TRBV29-1, the J gene TRBJ1-1; 9 nucleotides align to TRBD1. The length of the CDR3 is 12 residues. In germline, CDR1 is SQVTM, CDR2 ANQGSEA. V shed 7 bases, J shed 0 bases, and the junction held 0 bases outside the gene matches.